Below, 11 T cell receptor beta chains from the same sample are listed, as sequenced in a study of control samples from healthy donors and cancer patients. Here immunoSEQ multiplex PCR was the method, and the copy in TCRdb shows in-frame clones only, minus some. This sample has approximately 170,000 clones, with roughly 92% found just once. Sample: blood. The origin of the receptors is a woman aged 25 to 39 in good health.

This rearrangement joins TRBV2 to TRBJ1-4; 7 nucleotides align to TRBD1. V shed 5 bases, J shed 7 bases, and the junction held 4 bases outside the gene matches. Germline-derived CDR1 and CDR2 are SNHLY and FYNNEI. This CDR3 comprises 13 residues. In DNA form, the CDR3 reads TGTGCCAGCAGTACAGGGGCGGGTGAAAAACTGTTTTTT. It codes for CASSTGAGEKLFF.

The chain has TRBV5-5 and TRBJ2-7; 11 bases fit TRBD1. The V and J ends lost 4 bases and 5 bases, in that order; junction bases with no gene match: 8. Germline V lookup: CDR1 SGHKS, CDR2 YYEKEE (reference sequence). The CDR3 totals 15 residues. The CDR3 DNA sequence: TGTGCCAGCAGCCTCCGGGACAGGGGGGTCAACGAGCAGTACTTC. Translation gives CASSLRDRGVNEQYF.

This chain joins TRBV5-4 and TRBJ2-5; a possible D gene is TRBD2 (6 bases). Per germline, CDR1 SGHNT and CDR2 YYREEE (reference sequence). V gave up 1 base and J gave up 5 bases, with 12 bases separating them. This CDR3 region has 14 residues. CDR3 residues: CASSLKSGGETQYF. The DNA of the CDR3 is TGTGCCAGCAGCTTGAAGTCCGGGGGTGAGACCCAGTACTTC.

The chain is built from TRBV27 and TRBJ2-2; a weak D match, TRBD2 (6 bases). Germline V gene data show CDR1 as MNHEY and CDR2 as SMNVEV (reference sequence). Deletions cut 3 bases from V and 6 bases from J, with 11 bases between. This CDR3 has 14 residues. DNA of the CDR3: TGTGCCAGCAGTTTTACGGAGGGCCCCGGGGAGCTGTTTTTT. Protein: CASSFTEGPGELFF.

This rearrangement joins TRBV18 to TRBJ1-5, with D hard to call. The CDR3 sequence is 13 residues long. The germline gives CDR1 KGHSH, CDR2 LQKENI. With 5 bases removed from V and 4 bases from J, the gap between germline ends came to 9 bases. The chain's CDR3 is CASSTDRNQPQHF. In DNA, the CDR3 is TGTGCCAGCTCAACTGACCGAAATCAGCCCCAGCATTTT. Together with reference TRBV18 and TRBJ1-5, the CDR3 gives the full variable domain: NAGVMQNPRHLVRRRGQEARLRCSPMKGHSHVYWYRQLPEEGLKFMVYLQKENIIDESGMPKERFSAEFPKEGPSILRIQQVVRGDSAAYFCASSTDRNQPQHFGDGTRLSIL.

The chain employs TRBV28 and TRBJ2-3, with D possibly TRBD1 on 5 matching bases. Germline values: CDR1 MDHEN, CDR2 SYDVKM. The CDR3 contains 13 residues. V gave up 7 bases and J gave up 2 bases, with 10 bases separating them. DNA for the CDR3: TGTGCCAGCAAGGGGCAATTCACAGATACGCAGTATTTT. Protein product: CASKGQFTDTQYF.

V is TRBV4-3 and J is TRBJ2-3; D remains ambiguous. Trimming took off 0 bases at V and 2 bases at J, with 18 bases between the two ends. The germline V gene has CDR1 LGHNA and CDR2 YSLEER. The CDR3 loop spans 18 amino acids. This chain's CDR3 is CASSQESEKWSFTDTQYF. DNA of the CDR3: TGCGCCAGCAGCCAAGAATCCGAGAAGTGGTCTTTCACAGATACGCAGTATTTT.

The chain couples TRBV5-1 to TRBJ2-7, with 10 bases identical to TRBD2. CDR3 length equals 16 residues. The germline V gene encodes CDR1 SGHRS and CDR2 YFSETQ. V dropped 4 bases and J dropped 3; count of bases not matched to a gene: 10. The CDR3, as DNA: TGCGCCAGCAGCCCTGGAATCGGACTAGCGGACTACGAGCAGTACTTC. The encoded protein is CASSPGIGLADYEQYF.

This rearrangement joins TRBV6-1 to TRBJ1-4, with 7 nucleotides matching TRBD1. V lost 2 bases and J lost 7; bases outside the gene matches: 7. The CDR3 spans 15 residues. Germline CDR1 MNHNS, CDR2 SASEGT. The CDR3 is CASSEYWTGGEKLFF. CDR3 nucleotides: TGTGCCAGCAGTGAATATTGGACAGGAGGTGAAAAACTGTTTTTT.

J is TRBJ2-7 and V is TRBV11-1; D is possibly TRBD1 or TRBD2 (6 bases each). The CDR3 sequence is 14 residues long. The V end was cut by 3 bases, the J end by 0 bases, with 9 bases between. Germline V gene lookup returns CDR1 SGHAT and CDR2 FQDESV (reference sequence). CDR3 residues: CASSLEGDSYEQYF. The CDR3 coding sequence is TGTGCCAGCAGCTTGGAGGGGGACTCCTACGAGCAGTACTTC. The whole variable domain, remainder taken from reference TRBV11-1 and TRBJ2-7, is EAEVAQSPRYKITEKSQAVAFWCDPISGHATLYWYRQILGQGPELLVQFQDESVVDDSQLPKDRFSAERLKGVDSTLKIQPAELGDSAMYLCASSLEGDSYEQYFGPGTRLTVT.

This clone was recorded a few times. The chain combines TRBV5-1 with TRBJ2-7; D not certain. This CDR3 has 13 amino acids. In germline, CDR1 is SGHRS, CDR2 YFSETQ. Trimming removed 4 bases from V and 0 bases from J, with 8 bases in between. The DNA of the CDR3 is TGCGCCAGCAGCGTAGGAAGCTCCTACGAGCAGTACTTC. Its translation: CASSVGSSYEQYF. The full variable domain, with the rest looked up from reference TRBV5-1 and TRBJ2-7, is KAGVTQTPRYLIKTRGQQVTLSCSPISGHRSVSWYQQTPGQGLQFLFEYFSETQRNKGNFPGRFSGRQFSNSRSEMNVSTLELGDSALYLCASSVGSSYEQYFGPGTRLTVT.